The T cell receptor (beta chain) described here comes from a study of blood T cell repertoires in COVID-19. The germline CDR1 and CDR2 sequences are SGHRS and YFSETQ. This CDR3 has 15 residues. The V gene end was trimmed by 0 bases and the J gene end by 2 bases; junction bases not matched to a gene: 2. This clone appeared a few times. In the original workflow: Amplified reference gene primers provided the basis for estimating nucleated cell counts. Some clones are missing from TCRdb's copy, which holds only in-frame ones; the method was immunoSEQ multiplex PCR. From that table come the V and J calls and clone size; the DNA was used to work out D and trimming. In the table there are about 140,000 clones, about 80% of which are singletons.

Sequencing input: peripheral blood. The chain joins TRBV5-1 to TRBJ2-5; 9 bases are a match to TRBD2. This sequence was found in a man aged 60 to 69 with acute or convalescent COVID-19. CDR3 region: CASSLGLAVQETQYF. The CDR3 nucleotides are TGCGCCAGCAGCTTGGGACTAGCGGTACAAGAGACCCAGTACTTC.